Sequencing of this TCR beta chain was carried out in a study of somatic mutations in cytotoxic T cells in rheumatoid arthritis. Findings and limits, study-wide: TRBV07's slight underrepresentation, observed in rheumatoid arthritis patients, lacked adjustment for multiple comparisons. A largest CD8+ clone above 20% of CD8+ cells occurred in 8 of 65 patients.

Using immunoSEQ multiplex PCR, the repertoire was profiled, and TCRdb retains in-frame clones only, with some absent. The sample has about 7,000 clones, over 70% seen once. Comments on this clone: Its antigen is as yet unknown.

The germline V gene has CDR1 SGHDT and CDR2 YYEEEE. This CDR3 comprises 13 residues. V shed 5 bases and J shed 4 bases, with 12 bases lying between them. Sequencing was done on a sample of CD8+ T cells sorted from blood. The origin of this receptor is an adult with rheumatoid arthritis. The chain is built from TRBV5-6 and TRBJ1-2, with D tentatively TRBD1 (6 bases). The CDR3 here is CASRTQGGYGYTF. In DNA form, the CDR3 reads TGTGCCAGCAGAACACAGGGTGGCTATGGCTACACCTTC.